Below are 8 T cell receptor beta chains sequenced from a single sample in a study of Graves' ophthalmopathy and Graves' hyperthyroidism. Amplification of TCR beta CDR3 regions used RNA transcripts. RT-PCR in the first round used HTBI primers; a second-round multiplex PCR followed. Using its own MiXCR run on the multiplex PCR reads, TCRdb lists one record per CDR3 protein. The sample includes around 1,000,000 distinct CDR3 sequences, about 36% seen only once; the top ten take around 10%. Sample: peripheral blood or thyroid tissue (not recorded which). These receptors originate from an adult man with Graves' hyperthyroidism.

The CDR3 region has the DNA TGCAGTGCGGGGAATCGGGAGGGTATCGAGCAGTACTTC. Translation gives CSAGNREGIEQYF. The chain is built from TRBV20-1 and TRBJ2-7; TRBD2 matches at 8 bases. This CDR3 has 13 amino acids. From germline, CDR1 is DFQATT and CDR2 SNEGSKA (reference sequence). Losses at the gene ends were 6 bases for V and 6 bases for J; bases not matched to a gene: 10.

This clonotype appeared many times. The genes are TRBV19 and TRBJ2-7, with D perhaps given as TRBD1 or TRBD2 (5 bases each). There are 14 residues in the CDR3. Trimming removed 6 bases at V and 0 bases at J, with 12 bases between. Germline CDR1 is LNHDA and CDR2 is SQIVND (reference sequence). The CDR3 loop reads CASSWDGLSYEQYF. CDR3 nucleotide sequence: TGTGCCAGTAGCTGGGACGGACTCTCCTACGAGCAGTACTTC.

As to this clonotype: A read error may be the cause here, since a much bigger clone is one base away. Since the CDR3 does not end with the conserved phenylalanine or tryptophan, this likely comes from a read error. The chain's CDR3 is CASMGFGQPQHL. CDR3 nucleotides: TGTGCCAGCATGGGTTTCGGTCAGCCCCAGCATCTT. The chain uses TRBV10-3 and TRBJ1-5; D not resolved. Germline V gives CDR1 ENHRY, CDR2 SYGVKD. V gave up 10 bases and J gave up 6 bases, with 13 bases separating them. The CDR3 has 12 residues.

This clonotype was detected a few times. The chain links TRBV6-5 to TRBJ1-4; perhaps TRBD1 as D (5 bases). The CDR3 runs to 16 residues. Germline lookup yields CDR1 MNHEY and CDR2 SVGAGI. V was pared by 2 bases and J by 5 bases, with 15 bases between. As DNA, the CDR3 is TGTGCCAGCAGTTACGGGAGGGGCGTTCGAAATGAAAAACTGTTTTTT. Translation gives CASSYGRGVRNEKLFF.

The gene calls are TRBV7-8 and TRBJ1-6, with 12 bases that match TRBD1. J was trimmed by 10 bases and V by 7 bases; bases with no gene match: 14. The CDR3 runs 17 residues. Germline CDR1 SGHVS, CDR2 FQNEAQ. Here the CDR3 DNA reads TGTGCCAGCACACCTCACGCGGGACAGGGGGCCTGGTCACCCCTCCACTTT. Translation gives CASTPHAGQGAWSPLHF.

This clonotype was seen more than once but under ten times. The gene calls are TRBV19 and TRBJ1-5; 12 bases are shared with TRBD1. This CDR3 is 14 amino acids long. With 6 bases clipped from V and 9 bases from J, the junction kept 6 bases outside the gene matches. From germline, CDR1 is LNHDA and CDR2 SQIVND (reference sequence). CDR3 residues: CASSRDRGRGPQHF. As DNA, the CDR3 is TGTGCCAGTAGCCGGGACAGGGGGCGCGGGCCCCAGCATTTT. Full variable domain (remainder filled in from reference TRBV19 and TRBJ1-5): DGGITQSPKYLFRKEGQNVTLSCEQNLNHDAMYWYRQDPGQGLRLIYYSQIVNDFQKGDIAEGYSVSREKKESFPLTVTSAQKNPTAFYLCASSRDRGRGPQHFGDGTRLSIL.

The chain uses TRBV9 and TRBJ1-6; TRBD1 is a possible D gene (6 bases). Between the trimmed V and J ends, which lost 0 bases and 6 bases, there was a span of 16 bases. The CDR3 totals 17 residues. Germline CDR1 and CDR2: SGDLS and YYNGEE. The CDR3 nucleotides are TGTGCCAGCAGCGTAGGGGTGGCGGGGGGCTTTAATTCACCCCTCCACTTT. Amino acids: CASSVGVAGGFNSPLHF.

The J gene is TRBJ2-7, the V gene TRBV20-1; 9 bases match TRBD2. Per the germline V gene, CDR1 is DFQATT and CDR2 is SNEGSKA (reference sequence). The CDR3 runs 14 residues. J lost 3 bases, V lost 1 base, and 4 bases had no gene match. The CDR3 DNA is TGCAGTGCTAGAGCTCTGACTAGCGGCTACGAGCAGTACTTC. Translating it yields CSARALTSGYEQYF.